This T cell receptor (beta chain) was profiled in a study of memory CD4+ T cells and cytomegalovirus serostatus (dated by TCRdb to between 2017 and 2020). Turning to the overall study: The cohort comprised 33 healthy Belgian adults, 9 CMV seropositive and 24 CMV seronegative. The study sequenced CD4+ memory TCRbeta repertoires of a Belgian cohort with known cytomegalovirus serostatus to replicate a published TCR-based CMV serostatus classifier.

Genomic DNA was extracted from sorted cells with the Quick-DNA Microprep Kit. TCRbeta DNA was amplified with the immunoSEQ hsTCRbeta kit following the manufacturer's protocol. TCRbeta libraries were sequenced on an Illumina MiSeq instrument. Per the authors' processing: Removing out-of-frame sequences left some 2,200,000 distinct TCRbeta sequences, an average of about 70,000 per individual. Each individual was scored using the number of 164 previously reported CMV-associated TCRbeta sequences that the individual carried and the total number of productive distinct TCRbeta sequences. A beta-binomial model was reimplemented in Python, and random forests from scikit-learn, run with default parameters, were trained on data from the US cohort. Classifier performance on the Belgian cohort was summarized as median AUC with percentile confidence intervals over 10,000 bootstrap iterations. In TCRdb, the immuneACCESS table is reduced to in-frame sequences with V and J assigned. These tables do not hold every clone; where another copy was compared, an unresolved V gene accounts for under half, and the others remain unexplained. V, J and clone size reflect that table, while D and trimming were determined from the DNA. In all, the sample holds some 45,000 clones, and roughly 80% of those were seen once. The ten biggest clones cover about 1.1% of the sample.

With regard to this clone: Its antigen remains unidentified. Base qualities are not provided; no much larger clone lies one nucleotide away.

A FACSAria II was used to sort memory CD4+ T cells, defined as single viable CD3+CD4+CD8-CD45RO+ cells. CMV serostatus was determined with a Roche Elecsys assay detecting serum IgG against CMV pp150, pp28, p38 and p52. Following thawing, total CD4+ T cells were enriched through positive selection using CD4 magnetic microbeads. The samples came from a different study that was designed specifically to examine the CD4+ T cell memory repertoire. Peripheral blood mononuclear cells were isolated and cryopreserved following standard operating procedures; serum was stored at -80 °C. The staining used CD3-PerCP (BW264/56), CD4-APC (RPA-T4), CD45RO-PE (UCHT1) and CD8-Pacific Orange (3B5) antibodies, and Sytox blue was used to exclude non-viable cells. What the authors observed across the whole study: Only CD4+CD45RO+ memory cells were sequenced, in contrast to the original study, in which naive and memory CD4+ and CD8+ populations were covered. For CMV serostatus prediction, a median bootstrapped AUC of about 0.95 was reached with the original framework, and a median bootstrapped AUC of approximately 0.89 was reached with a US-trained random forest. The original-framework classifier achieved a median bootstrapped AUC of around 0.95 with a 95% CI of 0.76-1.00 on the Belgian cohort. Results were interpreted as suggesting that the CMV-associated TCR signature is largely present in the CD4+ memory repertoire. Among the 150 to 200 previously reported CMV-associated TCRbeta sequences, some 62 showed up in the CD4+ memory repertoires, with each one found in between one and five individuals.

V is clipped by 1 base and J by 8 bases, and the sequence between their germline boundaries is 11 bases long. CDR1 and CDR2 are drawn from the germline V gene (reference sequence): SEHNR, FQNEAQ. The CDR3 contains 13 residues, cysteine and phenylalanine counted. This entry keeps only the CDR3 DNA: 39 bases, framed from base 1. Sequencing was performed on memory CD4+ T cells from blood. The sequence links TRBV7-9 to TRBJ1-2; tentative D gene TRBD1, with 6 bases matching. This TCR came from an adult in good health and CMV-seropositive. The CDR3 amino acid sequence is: CASSLGGGSGYTF. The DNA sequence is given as TGTGCCAGCAGCTTAGGAGGGGGGAGCGGCTACACCTTC.